This paragraph reports one T cell receptor beta chain. These data come from a study of blood T cell repertoires in COVID-19. The overall study: The origin of the acute and convalescent COVID-19 samples was the United States, Italy and Spain. T cells, B-cell-depleted T cells, or PBMCs provided the cDNA or gDNA that served as material.

With 0 bases removed from V and 3 bases from J, the gap between germline ends came to 14 bases. From germline, CDR1 is GTSNPN and CDR2 SVGIG (reference sequence). The CDR3 runs to 15 residues. Those enrolled in Seattle joined during active infection and were followed longitudinally afterward. In the source study's methods: Estimation of nucleated cell counts relied on the amplification of reference gene primers. Libraries were prepared by immunoSEQ multiplex PCR; TCRdb keeps only in-frame clonotypes and omits some of them. V and J calls and clone size are those listed in that table; D and trimming were worked out from the DNA. Of 55,000 to 75,000 clones in the sample, about four fifths were seen once.

The sequenced sample consisted of peripheral blood. The sequence derives from a man older than 75 with COVID-19, enrolled during active disease. The chain is built from TRBV30 and TRBJ1-1; D perhaps matches TRBD1 (6 bases). The CDR3 DNA reads as TGTGCCTGGAGTGTGCCTACAGGGAGGGACACTGAAGCTTTCTTT. Its translation: CAWSVPTGRDTEAFF.